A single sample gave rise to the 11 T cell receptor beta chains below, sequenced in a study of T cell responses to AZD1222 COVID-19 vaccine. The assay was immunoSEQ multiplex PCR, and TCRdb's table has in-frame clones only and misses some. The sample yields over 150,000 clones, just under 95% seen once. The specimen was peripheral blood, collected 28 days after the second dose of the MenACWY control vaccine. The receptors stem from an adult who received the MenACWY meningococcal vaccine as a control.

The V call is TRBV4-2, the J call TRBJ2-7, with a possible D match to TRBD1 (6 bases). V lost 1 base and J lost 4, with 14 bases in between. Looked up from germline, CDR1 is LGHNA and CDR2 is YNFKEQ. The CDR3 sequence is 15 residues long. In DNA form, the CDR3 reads TGTGCCAGCAGCCAAGTGGGCCAGGGGCAGTACGAGCAGTACTTC. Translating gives CASSQVGQGQYEQYF.

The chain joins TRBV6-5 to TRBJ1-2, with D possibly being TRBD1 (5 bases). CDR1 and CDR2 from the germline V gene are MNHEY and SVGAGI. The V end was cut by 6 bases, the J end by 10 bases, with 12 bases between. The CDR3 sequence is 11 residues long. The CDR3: CASSFGGDYTF. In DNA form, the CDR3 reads TGTGCCAGCAGCTTTGGAGGGGACTACACCTTC.

CDR3 bases: TGTGCCAGCAGCGGGTGGGGATCGAGGAACACTGAAGCTTTCTTT. Its protein is CASSGWGSRNTEAFF. This chain links TRBV5-8 with TRBJ1-1; D unresolved. Germline V gene lookup returns CDR1 SGHTS and CDR2 YDEGEE. The CDR3 consists of 15 residues. Trimming took 4 bases from V and 1 from J, leaving 14 bases between them.

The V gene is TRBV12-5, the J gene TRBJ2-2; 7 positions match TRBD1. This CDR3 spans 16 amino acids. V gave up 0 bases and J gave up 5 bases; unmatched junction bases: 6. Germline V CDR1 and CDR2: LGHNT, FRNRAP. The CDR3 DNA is TGTGCTAGTGGTTTGGTACGGGACAGTAAGACCGGGGAGCTGTTTTTT. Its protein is CASGLVRDSKTGELFF.

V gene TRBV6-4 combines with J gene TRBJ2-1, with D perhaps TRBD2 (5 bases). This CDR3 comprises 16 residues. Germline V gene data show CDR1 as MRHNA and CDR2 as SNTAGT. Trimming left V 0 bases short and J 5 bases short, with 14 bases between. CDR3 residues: CASSDSGSPVNNEQFF. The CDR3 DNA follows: TGTGCCAGCAGTGACTCGGGGAGTCCTGTGAACAATGAGCAGTTCTTC.

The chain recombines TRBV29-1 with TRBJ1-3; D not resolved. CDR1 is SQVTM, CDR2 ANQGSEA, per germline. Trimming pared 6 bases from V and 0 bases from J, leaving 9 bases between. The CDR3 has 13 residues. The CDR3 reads CSVRGNSGNTIYF. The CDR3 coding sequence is TGCAGCGTCCGAGGGAACTCTGGAAACACCATATATTTT.

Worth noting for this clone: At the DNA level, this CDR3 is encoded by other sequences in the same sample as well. The CDR3 DNA reads TGTGCCAGCAGCCGGGGGGCTGAAGCTTTCTTT. Its protein is CASSRGAEAFF. The chain joins TRBV3-1 (or the pseudogene TRBV3-2) to TRBJ1-1; D might be TRBD1 (5 bases). V lost 4 bases and J 6 bases, leaving 6 bases between the germline ends. CDR1 and CDR2 (germline): LGHDT, YNNKEL (reference sequence). The CDR3 consists of 11 residues.

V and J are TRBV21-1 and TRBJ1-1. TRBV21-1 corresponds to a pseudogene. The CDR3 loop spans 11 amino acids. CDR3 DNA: TGTGCCAGCAGGGGGGGAACTGAAGCTTTCTTT. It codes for CASRGGTEAFF.

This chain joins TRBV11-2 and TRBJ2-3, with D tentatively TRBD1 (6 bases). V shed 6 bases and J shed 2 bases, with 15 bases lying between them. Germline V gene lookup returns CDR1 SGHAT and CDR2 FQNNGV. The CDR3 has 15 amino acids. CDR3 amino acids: CASRFRLGHTDTQYF. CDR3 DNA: TGTGCCAGCAGATTCAGACTGGGACACACAGATACGCAGTATTTT.

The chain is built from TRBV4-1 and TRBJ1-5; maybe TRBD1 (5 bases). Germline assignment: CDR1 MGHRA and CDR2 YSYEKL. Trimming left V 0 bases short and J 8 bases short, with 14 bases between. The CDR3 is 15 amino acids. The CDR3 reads CASSQDPQPREPQHF. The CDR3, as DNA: TGCGCCAGCAGCCAAGATCCCCAGCCCAGGGAGCCCCAGCATTTT.

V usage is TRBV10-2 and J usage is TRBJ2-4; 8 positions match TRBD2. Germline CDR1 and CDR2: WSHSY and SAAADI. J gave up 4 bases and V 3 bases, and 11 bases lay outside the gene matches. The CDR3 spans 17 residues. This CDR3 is CASSESVGGGTKNIQYF. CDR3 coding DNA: TGCGCCAGCAGTGAAAGCGTCGGCGGGGGGACTAAAAACATTCAGTACTTC.